This is a list of T cell receptor beta chains from one sample in a study of T cell responses to AZD1222 COVID-19 vaccine. The data were produced by immunoSEQ multiplex PCR, yet TCRdb's version contains in-frame clones alone and is incomplete. The table includes about 140,000 clones, around 90% detected once. The sequencing used peripheral blood, collected on day 0 of AZD1222 vaccination. The receptor set was obtained from an adult in good health. Each CDR3 is given with its conserved first and last residue. Fields, in order: D gene, J gene, V gene, clone size, CDR3 protein, CDR3 DNA. The D gene is left open where the match is weak. Clone size appears in some rows only: once, few, many, or a class for an expanded clone.

>-|TRBJ2-7|TRBV5-1|-
CASSSPETYEQYF
TGCGCCAGCAGCTCACCGGAGACCTACGAGCAGTACTTC
>-|TRBJ1-1|TRBV4-1|once
CASSPPQRGEEAFF
TGCGCCAGCAGCCCGCCCCAAAGGGGAGAGGAAGCTTTCTTT
>-|TRBJ2-3|TRBV10-3|once
CAISEQGSTDTQYF
TGTGCCATCAGTGAACAGGGATCCACAGATACGCAGTATTTT
>-|TRBJ1-1|TRBV5-4|-
CASSLARGWSTEAFF
TGTGCCAGCAGCTTGGCCCGGGGTTGGAGCACTGAAGCTTTCTTT
>TRBD1|TRBJ2-1|TRBV30|-
CAWRGGTGSDEQFF
TGTGCCTGGAGGGGTGGGACAGGGAGCGATGAGCAGTTCTTC
>-|TRBJ1-2|TRBV14|once
CASSRNGQSYGYTF
TGTGCCAGCAGCCGGAATGGGCAGAGCTATGGCTACACCTTC
>-|TRBJ2-1|TRBV10-1|-
CASSPARYSGSQQFF
TGCGCCAGCAGCCCCGCCCGATATAGTGGAAGCCAGCAGTTCTTC
>-|TRBJ1-1|TRBV30|-
CAWSDRSTEAFF
TGTGCCTGGAGTGACCGTTCCACTGAAGCTTTCTTT
>-|TRBJ2-2|TRBV9|-
CASSVDPNTGELFF
TGTGCCAGCAGCGTAGACCCGAACACCGGGGAGCTGTTTTTT
>-|TRBJ1-1|TRBV5-1|once
CASSSRWNTEAFF
TGCGCCAGCAGCTCCAGGTGGAACACTGAAGCTTTCTTT
>TRBD1|TRBJ2-3|TRBV19|-
CASTEAAWDRVRTDTQYF
TGTGCCAGTACGGAGGCAGCCTGGGACAGGGTACGAACAGATACGCAGTATTTT
>-|TRBJ2-1|TRBV9|-
CASSPIGSYNEQFF
TGTGCCAGCAGCCCGATAGGCAGCTACAATGAGCAGTTCTTC
>TRBD1|TRBJ1-1|TRBV24-1|once
CATSDSGGRTEAFF
TGTGCCACCAGTGATTCAGGGGGCAGGACTGAAGCTTTCTTT
>-|TRBJ2-7|TRBV10-3|-
CAISEPDQGRPYEQYF
TGTGCCATCAGTGAGCCCGACCAGGGACGGCCCTACGAGCAGTACTTC
>-|TRBJ1-1|TRBV11-1|-
CASSWRGGGNTEAFF
TGTGCCAGCAGCTGGAGGGGAGGCGGGAACACTGAAGCTTTCTTT
>-|TRBJ2-7|TRBV11-2|-
CASTEWGRSYEQYF
TGTGCCAGCACCGAATGGGGCCGTTCCTACGAGCAGTACTTC
>TRBD2|TRBJ2-7|TRBV7-2|-
CASSSFGGSSYEQYF
TGTGCCAGCAGCTCTTTCGGCGGGAGTAGTTACGAGCAGTACTTC
>-|TRBJ2-1|TRBV7-8|once
CASSASAGSLYEQFF
TGTGCCAGCAGCGCCAGTGCGGGAAGTCTGTATGAGCAGTTCTTC
>-|TRBJ1-4|TRBV6-5|-
CASLNLSFEKLFF
TGTGCCAGCCTGAACTTGAGCTTCGAAAAACTGTTTTTT
>TRBD2|TRBJ2-5|TRBV5-4|-
CASSFTSARETQYF
TGTGCCAGCAGCTTTACTAGCGCGCGTGAGACCCAGTACTTC
>TRBD1|TRBJ1-1|TRBV27|few
CASSSPGTGALTEAFF
TGTGCCAGCAGCAGTCCCGGGACAGGGGCCCTCACTGAAGCTTTCTTT
>TRBD1|TRBJ2-1|TRBV29-1|once
CSEKDRTDEQFF
TGCAGCGAGAAGGACAGGACGGATGAGCAGTTCTTC
>TRBD1|TRBJ2-1|TRBV11-3|-
CASSLVGRGHNEQFF
TGTGCCAGCAGCTTAGTCGGCAGGGGGCACAATGAGCAGTTCTTC
>-|TRBJ2-3|TRBV19|-
CASSPERARSTDTQYF
TGTGCCAGTAGCCCCGAGCGGGCCCGAAGCACAGATACGCAGTATTTT
>-|TRBJ1-1|TRBV5-4|once
CASSFIQNTEAFF
TGTGCCAGCAGCTTCATACAGAACACTGAAGCTTTCTTT
>TRBD2|TRBJ2-1|TRBV11-3|-
CASSQGLAGGGEQFF
TGTGCCAGCAGCCAAGGACTAGCGGGAGGAGGTGAGCAGTTCTTC
>-|TRBJ1-2|TRBV30|-
CAWSVEDYGYTF
TGTGCCTGGAGTGTTGAAGATTATGGCTACACCTTC
>-|TRBJ2-3|TRBV5-1|-
CASSPTDRSTDTQYF
TGCGCCAGCAGCCCTACTGACAGGAGCACAGATACGCAGTATTTT
>TRBD1|TRBJ1-1|TRBV28|once
CASSLYPGGDTEAFF
TGTGCCAGCAGTTTATATCCAGGGGGGGACACTGAAGCTTTCTTT
>TRBD1|TRBJ1-2|TRBV6-6|-
CASSSRTGRNYGYTF
TGTGCCAGCAGTTCTCGGACAGGGAGAAACTATGGCTACACCTTC